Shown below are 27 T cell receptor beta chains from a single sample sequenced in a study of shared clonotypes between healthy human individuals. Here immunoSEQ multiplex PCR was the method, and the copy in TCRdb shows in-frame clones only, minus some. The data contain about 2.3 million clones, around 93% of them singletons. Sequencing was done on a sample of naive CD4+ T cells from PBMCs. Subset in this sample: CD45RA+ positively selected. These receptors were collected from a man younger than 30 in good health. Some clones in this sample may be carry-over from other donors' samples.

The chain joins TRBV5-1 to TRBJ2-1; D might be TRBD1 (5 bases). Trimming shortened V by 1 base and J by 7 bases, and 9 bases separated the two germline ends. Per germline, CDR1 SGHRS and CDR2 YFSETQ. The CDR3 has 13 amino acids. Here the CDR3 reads CASSLQQENEQFF. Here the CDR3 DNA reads TGCGCCAGCAGCTTGCAACAGGAAAATGAGCAGTTCTTC.

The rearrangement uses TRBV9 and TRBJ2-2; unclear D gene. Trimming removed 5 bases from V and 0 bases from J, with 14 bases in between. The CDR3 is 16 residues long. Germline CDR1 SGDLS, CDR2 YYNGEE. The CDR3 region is CASSLRGDPNTGELFF. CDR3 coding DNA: TGTGCCAGCAGTCTGCGTGGGGATCCGAACACCGGGGAGCTGTTTTTT.

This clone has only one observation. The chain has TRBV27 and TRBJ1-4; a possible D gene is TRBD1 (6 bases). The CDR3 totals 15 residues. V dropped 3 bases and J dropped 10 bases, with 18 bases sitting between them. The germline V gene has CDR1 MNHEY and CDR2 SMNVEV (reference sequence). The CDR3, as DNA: TGTGCCAGCAGTTTTCACAACAGGGAACGTGGAAAACTGTTTTTT. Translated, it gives CASSFHNRERGKLFF.

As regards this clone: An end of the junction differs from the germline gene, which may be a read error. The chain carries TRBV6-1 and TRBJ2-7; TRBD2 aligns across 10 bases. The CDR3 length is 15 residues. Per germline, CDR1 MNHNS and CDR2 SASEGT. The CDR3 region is CASSVQSSGSQFRRF. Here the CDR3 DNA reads TGTGCCAGCAGTGTCCAGTCTAGCGGGAGTCAATTCCGACGCTTC.

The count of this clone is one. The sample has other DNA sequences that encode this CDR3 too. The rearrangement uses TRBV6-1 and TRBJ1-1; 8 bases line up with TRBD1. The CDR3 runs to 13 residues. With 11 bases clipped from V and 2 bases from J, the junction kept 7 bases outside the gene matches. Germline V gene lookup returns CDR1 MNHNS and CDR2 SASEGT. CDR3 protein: CASRQGLNTEAFF. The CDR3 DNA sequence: TGTGCCTCAAGACAGGGGCTTAACACTGAAGCTTTCTTT.

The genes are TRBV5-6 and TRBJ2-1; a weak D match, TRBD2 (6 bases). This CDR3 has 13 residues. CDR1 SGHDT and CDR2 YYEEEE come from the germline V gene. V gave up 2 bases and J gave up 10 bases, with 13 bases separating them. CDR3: CASSFPGRWEQFF. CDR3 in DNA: TGTGCCAGCAGCTTTCCCGGGAGATGGGAGCAGTTCTTC.

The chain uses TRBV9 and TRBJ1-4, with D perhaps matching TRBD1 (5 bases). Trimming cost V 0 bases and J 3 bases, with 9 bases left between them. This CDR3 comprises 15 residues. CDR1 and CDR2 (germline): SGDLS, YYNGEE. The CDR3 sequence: CASSVAGVANEKLFF. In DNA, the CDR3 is TGTGCCAGCAGCGTAGCGGGGGTTGCTAATGAAAAACTGTTTTTT. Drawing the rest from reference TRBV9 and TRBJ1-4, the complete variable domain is DSGVTQTPKHLITATGQRVTLRCSPRSGDLSVYWYQQSLDQGLQFLIQYYNGEERAKGNILERFSAQQFPDLHSELNLSSLELGDSALYFCASSVAGVANEKLFFGSGTQLSVL.

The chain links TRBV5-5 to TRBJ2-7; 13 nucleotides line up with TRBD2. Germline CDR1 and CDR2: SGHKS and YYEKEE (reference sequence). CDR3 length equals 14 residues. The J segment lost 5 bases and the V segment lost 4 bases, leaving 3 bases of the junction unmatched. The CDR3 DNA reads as TGTGCCAGCAGCGGACTAGCGGGAGAGCACGAGCAGTACTTC. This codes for CASSGLAGEHEQYF.

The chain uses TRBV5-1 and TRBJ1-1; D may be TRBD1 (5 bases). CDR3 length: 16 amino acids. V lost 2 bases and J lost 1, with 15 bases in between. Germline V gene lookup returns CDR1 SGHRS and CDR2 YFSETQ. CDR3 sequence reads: CASSLDPAGANTEAFF. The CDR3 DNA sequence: TGCGCCAGCAGCTTAGACCCTGCCGGGGCGAACACTGAAGCTTTCTTT. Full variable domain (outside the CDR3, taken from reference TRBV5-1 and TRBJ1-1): KAGVTQTPRYLIKTRGQQVTLSCSPISGHRSVSWYQQTPGQGLQFLFEYFSETQRNKGNFPGRFSGRQFSNSRSEMNVSTLELGDSALYLCASSLDPAGANTEAFFGQGTRLTVV.

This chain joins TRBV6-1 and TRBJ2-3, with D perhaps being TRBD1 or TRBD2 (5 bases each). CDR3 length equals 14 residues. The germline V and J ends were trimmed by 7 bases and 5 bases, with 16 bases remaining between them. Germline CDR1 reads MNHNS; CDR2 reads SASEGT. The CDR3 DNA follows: TGTGCCAGCAAATACGGGACGGGGAGAGATACGCAGTATTTT. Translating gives CASKYGTGRDTQYF.

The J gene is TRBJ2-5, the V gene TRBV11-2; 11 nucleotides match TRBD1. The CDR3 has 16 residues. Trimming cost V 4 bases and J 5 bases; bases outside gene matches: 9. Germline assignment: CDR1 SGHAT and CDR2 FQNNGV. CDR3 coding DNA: TGTGCCAGCAGCTCCGGGGGGACAGGGGGAGCGGAGACCCAGTACTTC. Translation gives CASSSGGTGGAETQYF.

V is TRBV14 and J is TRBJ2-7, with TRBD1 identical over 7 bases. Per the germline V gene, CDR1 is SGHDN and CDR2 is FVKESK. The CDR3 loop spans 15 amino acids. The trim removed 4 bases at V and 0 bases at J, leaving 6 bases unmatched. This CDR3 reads CASSRRDRPSYEQYF. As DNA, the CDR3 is TGTGCCAGCAGCCGCCGGGACAGACCCTCCTACGAGCAGTACTTC.

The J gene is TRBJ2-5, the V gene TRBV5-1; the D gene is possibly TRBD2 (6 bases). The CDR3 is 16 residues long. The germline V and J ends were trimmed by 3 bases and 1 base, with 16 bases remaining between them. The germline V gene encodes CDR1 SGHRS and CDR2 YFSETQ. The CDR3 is CASSSSPAGSQETQYF. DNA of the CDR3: TGCGCCAGCAGCTCATCTCCCGCGGGATCCCAAGAGACCCAGTACTTC.

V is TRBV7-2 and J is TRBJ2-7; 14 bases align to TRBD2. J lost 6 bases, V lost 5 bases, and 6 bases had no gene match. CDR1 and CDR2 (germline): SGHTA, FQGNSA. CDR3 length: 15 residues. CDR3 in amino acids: CASSKNGLAGGEQYF. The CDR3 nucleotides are TGTGCCAGCAGCAAGAACGGACTAGCGGGAGGCGAGCAGTACTTC.

For the CDR3, the DNA is TGTGCCAGCAGCCCGAACCTTGGTCGCGGCGAGCAGTACTTC. Its protein is CASSPNLGRGEQYF. The rearrangement links TRBV11-2 to TRBJ2-7; no clear D. V was shortened by 5 bases and J by 6 bases, with 17 bases between the two germline ends. The CDR3 has 14 amino acids. The germline CDR1 and CDR2 sequences are SGHAT and FQNNGV.

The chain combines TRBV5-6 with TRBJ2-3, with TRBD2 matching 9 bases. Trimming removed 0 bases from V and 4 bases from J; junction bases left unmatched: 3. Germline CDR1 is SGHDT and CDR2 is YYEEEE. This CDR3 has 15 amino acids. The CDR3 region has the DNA TGTGCCAGCAGCTTGGTTCGCGGGAGGGCAGATACGCAGTATTTT. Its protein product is CASSLVRGRADTQYF.

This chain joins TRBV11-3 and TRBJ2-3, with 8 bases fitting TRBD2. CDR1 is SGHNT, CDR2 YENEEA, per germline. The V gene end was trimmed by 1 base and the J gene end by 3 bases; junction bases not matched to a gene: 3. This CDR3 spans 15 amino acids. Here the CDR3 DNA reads TGTGCCAGCAGCTTAGCCAGCGGGGGAACAGATACGCAGTATTTT. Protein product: CASSLASGGTDTQYF.

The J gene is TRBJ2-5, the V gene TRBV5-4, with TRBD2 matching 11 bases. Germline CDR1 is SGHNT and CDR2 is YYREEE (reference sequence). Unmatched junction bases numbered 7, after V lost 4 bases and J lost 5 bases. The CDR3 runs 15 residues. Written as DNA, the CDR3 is TGTGCCAGCAGCCGAACTAGCGGGAGCGGGGAGACCCAGTACTTC. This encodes CASSRTSGSGETQYF.

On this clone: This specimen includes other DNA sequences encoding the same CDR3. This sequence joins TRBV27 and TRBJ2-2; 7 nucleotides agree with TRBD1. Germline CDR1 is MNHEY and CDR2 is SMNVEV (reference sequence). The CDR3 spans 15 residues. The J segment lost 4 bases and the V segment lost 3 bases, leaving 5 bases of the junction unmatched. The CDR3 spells CASSLRQGTTGELFF. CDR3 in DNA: TGTGCCAGCAGTTTGCGACAGGGTACCACCGGGGAGCTGTTTTTT.

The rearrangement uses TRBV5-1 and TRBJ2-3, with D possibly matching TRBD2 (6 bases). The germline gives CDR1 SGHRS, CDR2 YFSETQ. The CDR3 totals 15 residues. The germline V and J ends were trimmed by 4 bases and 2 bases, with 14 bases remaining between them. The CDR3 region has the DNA TGCGCCAGCAGCCCCGGGGACTCAGACACAGATACGCAGTATTTT. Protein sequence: CASSPGDSDTDTQYF.

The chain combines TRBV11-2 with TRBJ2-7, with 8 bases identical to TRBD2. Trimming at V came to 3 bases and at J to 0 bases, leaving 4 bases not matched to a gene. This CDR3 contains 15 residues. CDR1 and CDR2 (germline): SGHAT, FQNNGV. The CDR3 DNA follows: TGTGCCAGCAGCTTTACTAGCGGAGACTCCTACGAGCAGTACTTC. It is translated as CASSFTSGDSYEQYF.

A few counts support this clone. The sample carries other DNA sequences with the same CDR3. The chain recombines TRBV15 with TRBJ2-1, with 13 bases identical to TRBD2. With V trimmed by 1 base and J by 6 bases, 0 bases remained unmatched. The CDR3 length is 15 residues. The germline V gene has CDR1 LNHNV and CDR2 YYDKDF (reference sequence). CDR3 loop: CATSRGTSGSNEQFF. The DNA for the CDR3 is TGTGCCACCAGCAGAGGGACTAGCGGGAGCAATGAGCAGTTCTTC.

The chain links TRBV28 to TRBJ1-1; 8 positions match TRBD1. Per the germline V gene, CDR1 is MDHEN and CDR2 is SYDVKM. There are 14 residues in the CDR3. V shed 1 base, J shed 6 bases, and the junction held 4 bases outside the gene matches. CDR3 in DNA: TGTGCCAGCAGTTTATTACAGGGGGTCCCTGAAGCTTTCTTT. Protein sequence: CASSLLQGVPEAFF.

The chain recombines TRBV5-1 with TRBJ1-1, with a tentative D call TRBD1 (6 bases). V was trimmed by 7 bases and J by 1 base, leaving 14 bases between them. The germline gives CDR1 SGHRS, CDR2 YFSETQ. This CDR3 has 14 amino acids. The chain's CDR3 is CASAPDRQNTEAFF. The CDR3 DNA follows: TGCGCCAGCGCTCCAGACAGGCAGAACACTGAAGCTTTCTTT.

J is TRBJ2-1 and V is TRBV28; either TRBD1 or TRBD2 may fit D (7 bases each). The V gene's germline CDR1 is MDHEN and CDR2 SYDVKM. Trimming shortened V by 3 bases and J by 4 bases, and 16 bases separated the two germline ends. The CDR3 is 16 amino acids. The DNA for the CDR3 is TGTGCCAGCAGTTTGGGCAGGGGGGGATTATACAATGAGCAGTTCTTC. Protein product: CASSLGRGGLYNEQFF.

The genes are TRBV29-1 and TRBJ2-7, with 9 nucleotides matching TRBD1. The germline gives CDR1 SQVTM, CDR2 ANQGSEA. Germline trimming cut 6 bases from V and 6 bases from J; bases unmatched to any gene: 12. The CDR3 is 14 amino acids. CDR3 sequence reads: CSVKTGTGSTEQYF. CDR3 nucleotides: TGCAGCGTCAAGACCGGGACAGGGTCCACCGAGCAGTACTTC.

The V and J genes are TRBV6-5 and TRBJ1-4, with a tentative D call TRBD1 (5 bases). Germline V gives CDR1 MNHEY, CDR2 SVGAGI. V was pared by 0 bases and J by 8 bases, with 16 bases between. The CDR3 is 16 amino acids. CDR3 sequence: CASSYSVGGGGEKLFF. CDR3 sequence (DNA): TGTGCCAGCAGTTACTCCGTTGGTGGGGGTGGAGAAAAACTGTTTTTT.